The 22 T cell receptor beta chains below all came from one sample that was sequenced in a study of chemoradiotherapy in HPV16-positive cancers. Repertoires were generated with immunoSEQ multiplex PCR, while TCRdb's copy carries only in-frame clones and drops some. The profile shows some 1,500 clones, 82% of them singletons. The input for sequencing was tumor tissue, taken from a patient who underwent chemoradiotherapy. The receptors were sampled from a human donor with HPV-associated anogenital cancer.

The rearrangement joins TRBV6-5 to TRBJ1-2; 10 bases are shared with TRBD1. V trimming: 6 bases; J trimming: 5 bases; junction bases outside the gene matches: 9. Germline V lookup: CDR1 MNHEY, CDR2 SVGAGI. This CDR3 comprises 15 residues. CDR3 coding DNA: TGTGCCAGCAGCGTGGACAGGGGGGTCGTGTATGGCTACACCTTC. This encodes CASSVDRGVVYGYTF.

The genes are TRBV9 and TRBJ2-1; D possibly corresponds to TRBD1 (6 bases). CDR3 length: 14 residues. From germline, CDR1 is SGDLS and CDR2 YYNGEE. Trimming left V 1 base short and J 7 bases short, with 12 bases between. CDR3 nucleotide sequence: TGTGCCAGCAGCGTATTGGGGGCGGGTAATGAGCAGTTCTTC. It specifies CASSVLGAGNEQFF.

This clone was seen a few times. The chain links TRBV21-1 to TRBJ1-4; no DNA check was done on the table's D call, TRBD1. TRBV21-1 is a documented pseudogene. This CDR3 is built from 15 residues. CDR3 residues: CASSSSGTSNEKLFF. Written as DNA, the CDR3 is TGTGCCAGCAGCTCATCCGGGACATCTAATGAAAAACTGTTTTTT.

The CDR3 sequence is CASSSLGDTQYF. CDR3 coding DNA: TGTGCCAGCAGTTCGCTGGGAGATACGCAGTATTTT. The rearrangement links TRBV27 to TRBJ2-3; D is unresolved. CDR3 length equals 12 residues. Trimming removed 4 bases at V and 5 bases at J, with 7 bases between. Germline loops: CDR1 MNHEY, CDR2 SMNVEV (reference sequence).

The chain recombines TRBV9 with TRBJ2-1; TRBD2 is a possible D gene (5 bases). CDR3 length equals 13 residues. V shed 0 bases and J shed 9 bases, with 10 bases lying between them. CDR1 SGDLS and CDR2 YYNGEE come from the germline V gene. The chain's CDR3 is CASSVEGVGEQFF. CDR3 DNA sequence: TGTGCCAGCAGCGTAGAGGGAGTAGGTGAGCAGTTCTTC.

The genes are TRBV4-1 and TRBJ1-2, with 8 positions matching TRBD1. The CDR3 runs to 16 residues. The V gene end was trimmed by 1 base and the J gene end by 7 bases; junction bases not matched to a gene: 11. Looked up from germline, CDR1 is MGHRA and CDR2 is YSYEKL. The CDR3 bases are TGCGCCAGCAGCCAAGTTGAGGACAGGGCGCGCAGTGGCTACACCTTC. Residues: CASSQVEDRARSGYTF.

This chain connects TRBV19 to TRBJ1-1, with D hard to call. Germline V gene lookup returns CDR1 LNHDA and CDR2 SQIVND (reference sequence). This CDR3 is 14 amino acids long. With 5 bases removed from V and 4 bases from J, the gap between germline ends came to 14 bases. Here the CDR3 reads CASSATKGATEAFF. DNA for the CDR3: TGTGCCAGTAGTGCCACCAAGGGAGCCACTGAAGCTTTCTTT.

This clone came up a few times. The CDR3 sequence is CASSVGPHAVVETQYF. CDR3 bases: TGTGCCAGCAGCGTAGGTCCCCATGCAGTTGTTGAGACCCAGTACTTC. The V and J genes are TRBV9 and TRBJ2-5; D is unresolved. The CDR3 is made up of 16 amino acids. Trimming took off 0 bases at V and 5 bases at J, with 17 bases between the two ends. The germline V gene encodes CDR1 SGDLS and CDR2 YYNGEE.

This sequence joins TRBV6-5 and TRBJ1-2, with TRBD1 identical over 7 bases. The CDR3 is 15 amino acids. V dropped 8 bases and J dropped 4; count of bases not matched to a gene: 13. Germline CDR1 reads MNHEY; CDR2 reads SVGAGI. For the CDR3, the DNA is TGTGCCAGCTACAAGACAGGGTCCACGGGCTATGGCTACACCTTC. As protein: CASYKTGSTGYGYTF.

J is TRBJ2-7 and V is TRBV7-9; TRBD2 is a possible D gene (6 bases). CDR3 length equals 14 residues. CDR1 and CDR2 from the germline V gene are SEHNR and FQNEAQ (reference sequence). V gave up 8 bases and J gave up 2 bases, with 16 bases separating them. The DNA of the CDR3 is TGTGCCAGCTCCTTTCTGGGGGAGGCCTACGAGCAGTACTTC. As protein: CASSFLGEAYEQYF.

This clone was seen once. This chain's CDR3 is CASSERGTGGTGELFF. In nucleotides, the CDR3 is TGTGCCAGCAGTGAAAGGGGCACAGGGGGCACCGGGGAGCTGTTTTTT. This chain uses TRBV2 with TRBJ2-2; 8 bases are a match to TRBD1. The CDR3 spans 16 residues. The V segment lost 2 bases and the J segment 4 bases; nucleotides outside the gene matches: 6. Germline V CDR1 and CDR2: SNHLY, FYNNEI.

The chain links TRBV10-3 to TRBJ1-2; D remains ambiguous. Germline CDR1 and CDR2: ENHRY and SYGVKD. The germline V and J ends were trimmed by 0 bases and 6 bases, with 11 bases remaining between them. The CDR3 has 14 amino acids. The CDR3 nucleotides read TGTGCCATCAGTGAGTCTGAGGCGGGAGATGGCTACACCTTC. This codes for CAISESEAGDGYTF.

CDR3 protein: CASHWELNTEAFF. In DNA, the CDR3 is TGCGCCAGCCACTGGGAGCTGAACACTGAAGCTTTCTTT. This chain uses TRBV5-1 with TRBJ1-1; D uncertain. The V gene's germline CDR1 is SGHRS and CDR2 YFSETQ. The V gene lost 7 bases and the J gene lost 0 bases, with 10 bases spanning the gap. This CDR3 has 13 residues.

The V and J genes are TRBV6-5 and TRBJ2-1; no definite D call. Germline loops: CDR1 MNHEY, CDR2 SVGAGI. Trimming took off 0 bases at V and 8 bases at J, with 14 bases between the two ends. CDR3 size: 15 residues. CDR3 DNA sequence: TGTGCCAGCAGTTACTCCCTAGGGTCCTCTCATGAGCAGTTCTTC. Translated: CASSYSLGSSHEQFF.

The chain uses TRBV19 and TRBJ2-3, with D unresolved. The CDR3 extends over 13 amino acids. Germline CDR1 and CDR2: LNHDA and SQIVND (reference sequence). V was clipped by 3 bases and J by 6 bases, with 10 bases between them. The CDR3 is CASSMNNLDTQYF. The CDR3 DNA follows: TGTGCCAGTAGTATGAATAATCTGGATACGCAGTATTTT.

J is TRBJ2-1 and V is TRBV6-6; D unclear. This CDR3 has 12 residues. V was trimmed by 4 bases and J by 3 bases, leaving 4 bases between them. Germline V lookup: CDR1 MNHNY, CDR2 SVGAGI (reference sequence). The CDR3 region is CASSFDYNEQFF. CDR3 in DNA: TGTGCCAGCAGTTTTGACTACAATGAGCAGTTCTTC.

The chain recombines TRBV28 with TRBJ2-1, with 9 bases fitting TRBD2. CDR1 and CDR2 from the germline V gene are MDHEN and SYDVKM. The CDR3 is 15 amino acids. The J segment lost 7 bases and the V segment lost 9 bases, leaving 13 bases of the junction unmatched. The CDR3 DNA is TGTGCCAGTAACCCTTTAGCGGGGGTCGGAAATGAGCAGTTCTTC. The encoded protein is CASNPLAGVGNEQFF. The whole variable domain, remainder taken from reference TRBV28 and TRBJ2-1, is DVKVTQSSRYLVKRTGEKVFLECVQDMDHENMFWYRQDPGLGLRLIYFSYDVKMKEKGDIPEGYSVSREKKERFSLILESASTNQTSMYLCASNPLAGVGNEQFFGPGTRLTVL.

The chain links TRBV4-3 to TRBJ2-4; D uncertain. V lost 4 bases and J lost 0, with 13 bases in between. In germline, CDR1 is LGHNA, CDR2 YSLEER. CDR3 length equals 16 residues. The CDR3, as DNA: TGCGCCAGCAGCCGCTCGGACCAACTAGCCAAAAACATTCAGTACTTC. It is translated as CASSRSDQLAKNIQYF.

This clone has a single count. The chain employs TRBV28 and TRBJ1-6; 7 bases fit TRBD1. The CDR3 is made up of 14 amino acids. The germline V gene has CDR1 MDHEN and CDR2 SYDVKM. V lost 8 bases to trimming and J lost 4 bases; unmatched junction nucleotides: 5. CDR3 coding DNA: TGTGCCAGCTTAGGGACAGAGTATAATTCACCCCTCCACTTT. This translates into CASLGTEYNSPLHF.

The V gene is TRBV7-2, the J gene TRBJ1-2; D uncertain. Per the germline V gene, CDR1 is SGHTA and CDR2 is FQGNSA. Trimming cost V 5 bases and J 0 bases, with 4 bases left between them. The CDR3 length is 12 residues. The CDR3 nucleotides read TGTGCCAGCAGCCCTACTAACTATGGCTACACCTTC. Translated, it gives CASSPTNYGYTF.

The chain employs TRBV15 and TRBJ2-6; D unresolved. This CDR3 comprises 16 residues. CDR1 is LNHNV, CDR2 YYDKDF, per germline (reference sequence). Trimming took 0 bases from V and 0 from J, leaving 6 bases between them. Here the CDR3 reads CATSRDMGSGANVLTF. The CDR3 nucleotides read TGTGCCACCAGCAGAGATATGGGCTCTGGGGCCAACGTCCTGACTTTC.

The J gene is TRBJ2-6, the V gene TRBV5-1; D is possibly TRBD1 or TRBD2 (5 bases each). The germline CDR1 and CDR2 sequences are SGHRS and YFSETQ. The CDR3 is 14 residues long. Between the trimmed V and J ends, which lost 0 bases and 8 bases, there was a span of 9 bases. This CDR3 is CASSLGGETNVLTF. The CDR3 bases are TGCGCCAGCAGCTTGGGAGGGGAGACCAACGTCCTGACTTTC. Full variable domain (rest looked up from reference TRBV5-1 and TRBJ2-6): KAGVTQTPRYLIKTRGQQVTLSCSPISGHRSVSWYQQTPGQGLQFLFEYFSETQRNKGNFPGRFSGRQFSNSRSEMNVSTLELGDSALYLCASSLGGETNVLTFGAGSRLTVL.